Following are 21 T cell receptor beta chains from one sample sequenced in a study of T cell repertoires in ileal Crohn's disease. Some clones are missing from TCRdb's copy, which holds only in-frame ones; the method was immunoSEQ multiplex PCR. Of thousands of clones in the sample, around 72% are singletons; the top ten hold roughly 45%. Sample time point: proximal margin of the surgical specimen (macroscopically non-inflamed). What was sequenced was ileal tissue. These TCRs come from an adult with Crohn's disease.

This clone appeared a single time. CDR3 sequence: CAWSRLAGSSYEQYF. DNA for the CDR3: TGTGCCTGGAGTCGATTAGCGGGGTCCTCCTACGAGCAGTACTTC. The rearrangement uses TRBV30 and TRBJ2-7, with TRBD2 matching 8 bases. The V gene end was trimmed by 2 bases and the J gene end by 0 bases; junction bases not matched to a gene: 6. Germline assignment: CDR1 GTSNPN and CDR2 SVGIG (reference sequence). The CDR3 loop spans 15 amino acids.

The genes are TRBV18 and TRBJ1-1; TRBD1 might be the D (5 bases). Trimming took off 6 bases at V and 1 base at J, with 18 bases between the two ends. The CDR3 loop spans 16 amino acids. Germline CDR1 reads KGHSH; CDR2 reads LQKENI. CDR3 sequence reads: CASSRGGSSWNTEAFF. DNA for the CDR3: TGTGCCAGCTCCCGGGGGGGAAGTAGTTGGAACACTGAAGCTTTCTTT.

The V call is TRBV10-3, the J call TRBJ1-6; a possible D gene is TRBD1 (5 bases). The V gene's germline CDR1 is ENHRY and CDR2 SYGVKD. The CDR3 contains 12 residues. V was cut by 2 bases and J by 16 bases, with 12 bases left in between. The CDR3 region has the DNA TGTGCCATCAGTGAGCCAGACAGAAATCTCCACTTT. This encodes CAISEPDRNLHF.

The rearrangement uses TRBV18 and TRBJ1-2; a weak D match, TRBD1 (6 bases). The CDR3 consists of 13 residues. Per the germline V gene, CDR1 is KGHSH and CDR2 is LQKENI. V lost 2 bases to trimming and J lost 8 bases, with 12 bases between them. This CDR3 reads CASSPSRGMGYTF. The CDR3 DNA follows: TGTGCCAGCTCACCATCCAGGGGAATGGGCTACACCTTC.

This chain uses TRBV5-1 with TRBJ1-1; D gene ambiguous. Germline V gene lookup returns CDR1 SGHRS and CDR2 YFSETQ. This CDR3 spans 15 amino acids. The V and J ends lost 0 bases and 1 base respectively, with 10 bases between them. CDR3 sequence: CASSLDGVGNTEAFF. The CDR3 DNA is TGCGCCAGCAGCTTGGACGGGGTTGGGAACACTGAAGCTTTCTTT.

A few counts support this clone. This chain uses TRBV28 with TRBJ1-3; D is unresolved. Trimming took off 3 bases at V and 0 bases at J, with 9 bases between the two ends. This CDR3 is 15 amino acids long. Germline V gene lookup returns CDR1 MDHEN and CDR2 SYDVKM. CDR3 amino acids: CASSFLAYSGNTIYF. The CDR3 DNA reads TGTGCCAGCAGTTTCTTAGCCTACTCTGGAAACACCATATATTTT. The entire variable domain, with the rest obtained from reference TRBV28 and TRBJ1-3, is as follows: DVKVTQSSRYLVKRTGEKVFLECVQDMDHENMFWYRQDPGLGLRLIYFSYDVKMKEKGDIPEGYSVSREKKERFSLILESASTNQTSMYLCASSFLAYSGNTIYFGEGSWLTVV.

The chain has TRBV2 and TRBJ2-7; D gene uncertain. V was trimmed by 7 bases and J by 5 bases, leaving 18 bases between them. CDR3 size: 14 residues. From germline, CDR1 is SNHLY and CDR2 FYNNEI. CDR3 in amino acids: CASKKEPDTHEQYF. DNA for the CDR3: TGTGCCAGCAAGAAAGAGCCCGACACCCACGAGCAGTACTTC.

The chain links TRBV27 to TRBJ2-7; D perhaps matches TRBD1 (6 bases). V gave up 3 bases and J gave up 4 bases, with 19 bases separating them. This CDR3 region has 16 residues. In germline, CDR1 is MNHEY, CDR2 SMNVEV (reference sequence). The CDR3 reads CASSFGPQGSRYEQYF. CDR3 nucleotides: TGTGCCAGCAGTTTTGGCCCCCAGGGGTCACGGTACGAGCAGTACTTC.

The chain employs TRBV20-1 and TRBJ2-1; no firm D call. CDR3 length: 11 residues. The germline V gene encodes CDR1 DFQATT and CDR2 SNEGSKA (reference sequence). Trimming left V 3 bases short and J 5 bases short, with 5 bases between. CDR3 DNA: TGCAGTGCTAGTAGAGACAATGAGCAGTTCTTC. Translation: CSASRDNEQFF.

The CDR3 here is CASSLSGSLSYEQYF. The DNA for the CDR3 is TGTGCCAGCAGCCTTAGCGGGTCGCTCTCCTACGAGCAGTACTTC. The genes are TRBV7-3 and TRBJ2-7; 7 bases match TRBD2. This CDR3 is built from 15 residues. The V segment lost 5 bases and the J segment 0 bases; nucleotides outside the gene matches: 7. The germline V gene encodes CDR1 SGHTA and CDR2 FQGTGA.

CDR3 bases: TGTGCCAGCAGTGAACTTGGCTACGAGCAGTACTTC. Its translation is CASSELGYEQYF. This chain joins TRBV6-1 and TRBJ2-7, with no clear D. The CDR3 totals 12 residues. Germline CDR1 reads MNHNS; CDR2 reads SASEGT. Trimming stripped 2 bases from V and 3 bases from J, with 5 bases between.

V usage is TRBV19 and J usage is TRBJ2-3, with unresolved D. Between the trimmed V and J ends, which lost 7 bases and 2 bases, there was a span of 19 bases. The CDR3 length is 16 residues. Germline V gene data show CDR1 as LNHDA and CDR2 as SQIVND (reference sequence). Here the CDR3 DNA reads TGTGCCAGTACCCCCGTGGGCGCTATGTCCACAGATACGCAGTATTTT. Its protein product is CASTPVGAMSTDTQYF.

With respect to this clone: Other DNA sequences in this sample translate to the same CDR3. The CDR3 nucleotides read TGTGCCAGCAGCTTAGGGGTTGGGGCCAACGTCCTGACTTTC. As protein: CASSLGVGANVLTF. This chain joins TRBV7-2 and TRBJ2-6; no clear D gene. Germline CDR1 reads SGHTA; CDR2 reads FQGNSA. The CDR3 runs to 14 residues. Trimming shortened V by 1 base and J by 3 bases, and 4 bases separated the two germline ends.

The chain uses TRBV5-1 and TRBJ2-7; weak D call: TRBD1 (6 bases). CDR1 and CDR2 from the germline V gene are SGHRS and YFSETQ. V lost 2 bases, J lost 1 base, and 16 bases lay in between. There are 16 residues in the CDR3. CDR3 nucleotides: TGCGCCAGCAGCTTACAGGGTGGTGTGAGGTCCTACGAGCAGTACTTC. Translation: CASSLQGGVRSYEQYF.

The rearrangement links TRBV5-1 to TRBJ2-7; unclear D gene. CDR3 length: 12 amino acids. Germline assignment: CDR1 SGHRS and CDR2 YFSETQ. Trimming pared 2 bases from V and 6 bases from J, leaving 9 bases between. The CDR3 spells CASSFFSGEQYF. The CDR3 region has the DNA TGCGCCAGCAGCTTTTTCAGTGGCGAGCAGTACTTC.

V and J are TRBV7-3 and TRBJ2-6; TRBD1 is a possible D gene (7 bases). CDR1 and CDR2 (germline): SGHTA, FQGTGA. The CDR3 runs to 17 residues. V was clipped by 1 base and J by 2 bases, with 12 bases between them. CDR3 in amino acids: CASSLMGGTAGANVLTF. CDR3 nucleotides: TGTGCCAGCAGCTTAATGGGCGGGACAGCTGGGGCCAACGTCCTGACTTTC.

This clone was picked up a small number of times. This chain connects TRBV5-1 to TRBJ1-2; D not certain. The CDR3 is 15 residues long. V was shortened by 1 base and J by 4 bases, with 14 bases between the two germline ends. Per the germline V gene, CDR1 is SGHRS and CDR2 is YFSETQ. This chain's CDR3 is CASSLRAGVFYGYTF. The CDR3, as DNA: TGCGCCAGCAGCTTGAGGGCAGGAGTTTTCTATGGCTACACCTTC.

This clone occurred once. The chain links TRBV29-1 to TRBJ2-3; 7 bases line up with TRBD2. Germline CDR1 reads SQVTM; CDR2 reads ANQGSEA. The CDR3 totals 12 residues. V lost 4 bases and J lost 7; bases outside the gene matches: 5. The CDR3 sequence: CSVGGSLNTQYF. The DNA for the CDR3 is TGCAGCGTTGGCGGGAGTTTAAATACGCAGTATTTT.

V and J are TRBV5-1 and TRBJ2-6; the D is unclear. Germline values: CDR1 SGHRS, CDR2 YFSETQ. V lost 7 bases and J 0 bases, leaving 5 bases between the germline ends. There are 13 residues in the CDR3. CDR3 DNA sequence: TGCGCCAGCGGAGTCTCTGGGGCCAACGTCCTGACTTTC. It encodes CASGVSGANVLTF.

For the CDR3, the DNA is TGTGCCAGCGGGAAGTCCTCTGGGGCCAACGTCCTGACTTTC. Translated, it gives CASGKSSGANVLTF. This rearrangement joins TRBV9 to TRBJ2-6; D call uncertain. This CDR3 contains 14 residues. Per germline, CDR1 SGDLS and CDR2 YYNGEE. V was clipped by 7 bases and J by 0 bases, with 8 bases between them.

V gene TRBV5-1 combines with J gene TRBJ1-1; D unresolved. The germline gives CDR1 SGHRS, CDR2 YFSETQ. CDR3 length: 13 residues. The ends were cut back, 3 bases at V and 1 base at J, with 7 bases in the middle. CDR3 region: CASSWAANTEAFF. CDR3 in DNA: TGCGCCAGCAGCTGGGCAGCGAACACTGAAGCTTTCTTT.